A selection of T cell receptor beta chains follows, all from one sample in a study of blood T cell repertoires in COVID-19. TCRdb keeps only in-frame clones here, not all; method: immunoSEQ multiplex PCR. Of 99,000 or so clones listed, roughly 76% are singletons. Sequenced: peripheral blood. The receptors were sampled from a woman aged 70-85 years with acute or convalescent COVID-19. Each CDR3 is given with its conserved first and last residue. D genes are given only for firm matches. Clone size is shown for a subset of rows, as once, few, many or a class of expanded clone.

j_gene: TRBJ2-1
v_gene: TRBV6-2/TRBV6-3
d_gene: TRBD2
abundance: few
CDR3aa: CASSLRQREYNEQFF
CDR3nt: TGTGCCAGCAGCCTCCGTCAGCGGGAATACAATGAGCAGTTCTTC

j_gene: TRBJ2-2
v_gene: TRBV5-4
d_gene: TRBD1
abundance: -
CDR3aa: CASSLSRDSGNTGELFF
CDR3nt: TGTGCCAGCAGCTTGTCTAGGGACAGTGGGAACACCGGGGAGCTGTTTTTT

j_gene: TRBJ2-3
v_gene: TRBV28
d_gene: -
abundance: -
CDR3aa: CASSFSASEGRDTQYF
CDR3nt: TGTGCCAGCAGTTTCTCAGCTAGCGAAGGGCGAGATACGCAGTATTTT

j_gene: TRBJ2-3
v_gene: TRBV20-1
d_gene: -
abundance: once
CDR3aa: CSASQDTDTQYF
CDR3nt: TGCAGTGCTAGTCAGGACACAGATACGCAGTATTTT

j_gene: TRBJ2-7
v_gene: TRBV15
d_gene: TRBD1
abundance: -
CDR3aa: CATSRGGTGTYEQYF
CDR3nt: TGTGCCACCAGCAGAGGAGGGACAGGGACCTACGAGCAGTACTTC

j_gene: TRBJ2-7
v_gene: TRBV28
d_gene: TRBD2
abundance: few
CDR3aa: CASSSSGTSSHEQYF
CDR3nt: TGTGCCAGCAGCTCCTCCGGGACTAGCTCACACGAGCAGTACTTC

j_gene: TRBJ1-3
v_gene: TRBV5-1
d_gene: TRBD1
abundance: -
CDR3aa: CASSLTGAGNTIYF
CDR3nt: TGCGCCAGCAGCCTAACAGGGGCTGGAAACACCATATATTTT

j_gene: TRBJ1-6
v_gene: TRBV9
d_gene: TRBD1
abundance: -
CDR3aa: CASSVRGEYNSPLHF
CDR3nt: TGTGCCAGCAGCGTCAGGGGGGAGTATAATTCACCCCTCCACTTT

j_gene: TRBJ2-5
v_gene: TRBV7-7
d_gene: TRBD1
abundance: -
CDR3aa: CASSRGAAGGAETQYF
CDR3nt: TGTGCTAGCAGCAGGGGAGCGGCAGGGGGCGCAGAGACCCAGTACTTC

j_gene: TRBJ1-1
v_gene: TRBV19
d_gene: TRBD1
abundance: -
CDR3aa: CASSIATGGFTEAFF
CDR3nt: TGTGCCAGTAGTATAGCCACAGGGGGCTTCACTGAAGCTTTCTTT

j_gene: TRBJ1-2
v_gene: TRBV7-9
d_gene: TRBD1
abundance: -
CDR3aa: CASSPPRTGLHGYTF
CDR3nt: TGTGCCAGCAGCCCCCCCCGGACAGGGCTCCATGGCTACACCTTC

j_gene: TRBJ1-2
v_gene: TRBV19
d_gene: -
abundance: once
CDR3aa: CASKTGGTNYGYTF
CDR3nt: TGTGCCAGTAAAACCGGGGGTACTAACTATGGCTACACCTTC

j_gene: TRBJ1-2
v_gene: TRBV29-1
d_gene: -
abundance: -
CDR3aa: CSVFSLYGYTF
CDR3nt: TGCAGCGTTTTTTCCCTCTATGGCTACACCTTC

j_gene: TRBJ1-2
v_gene: TRBV30
d_gene: TRBD1
abundance: -
CDR3aa: CAWRQGVETYGYTF
CDR3nt: TGTGCCTGGAGGCAGGGGGTAGAAACGTATGGCTACACCTTC

j_gene: TRBJ1-4
v_gene: TRBV7-6
d_gene: TRBD1
abundance: -
CDR3aa: CASSLSGTGSEKLFF
CDR3nt: TGTGCCAGCAGCTTATCGGGGACAGGGAGTGAAAAACTGTTTTTT

j_gene: TRBJ1-4
v_gene: TRBV6-5
d_gene: TRBD1
abundance: -
CDR3aa: CASSRDRDEKLFF
CDR3nt: TGTGCCAGCAGTCGGGACAGGGATGAAAAACTGTTTTTT

j_gene: TRBJ2-7
v_gene: TRBV7-6
d_gene: -
abundance: -
CDR3aa: CASSLASGGQYF
CDR3nt: TGTGCCAGCAGCCTCGCGAGTGGCGGGCAGTACTTC

j_gene: TRBJ2-5
v_gene: TRBV3-1/TRBV3-2
d_gene: -
abundance: -
CDR3aa: CASSPLHRYQETQYF
CDR3nt: TGTGCCAGCAGCCCCTTGCACAGGTATCAAGAGACCCAGTACTTC

j_gene: TRBJ2-7
v_gene: TRBV2
d_gene: TRBD2
abundance: few
CDR3aa: CASSVNSGYEQYF
CDR3nt: TGTGCCAGCAGTGTGAATAGCGGGTACGAGCAGTACTTC

j_gene: TRBJ2-7
v_gene: TRBV15
d_gene: -
abundance: -
CDR3aa: CATSVSGNYEQYF
CDR3nt: TGTGCCACCAGCGTCTCGGGGAATTACGAGCAGTACTTC

j_gene: TRBJ2-1
v_gene: TRBV5-1
d_gene: TRBD2
abundance: -
CDR3aa: CASSFSGTSYNEQFF
CDR3nt: TGCGCCAGCAGCTTCTCCGGGACTAGCTACAATGAGCAGTTCTTC

j_gene: TRBJ1-6
v_gene: TRBV6-5
d_gene: -
abundance: few
CDR3aa: CASRDRQAYNSPLHF
CDR3nt: TGTGCCAGCAGAGATAGACAGGCGTATAATTCACCCCTCCACTTT

j_gene: TRBJ2-7
v_gene: TRBV9
d_gene: -
abundance: -
CDR3aa: CASSVRSESYEQYF
CDR3nt: TGTGCCAGCAGCGTACGCTCGGAGTCCTACGAGCAGTACTTC

j_gene: TRBJ2-1
v_gene: TRBV27
d_gene: TRBD2
abundance: -
CDR3aa: CASRMVRLAGEQFF
CDR3nt: TGTGCCAGCAGAATGGTCCGACTAGCTGGTGAGCAGTTCTTC

j_gene: TRBJ2-2
v_gene: TRBV5-1
d_gene: TRBD1
abundance: -
CDR3aa: CASSLGGGAEYGELFF
CDR3nt: TGCGCCAGCAGCTTGGGAGGGGGCGCGGAATACGGGGAGCTGTTTTTT

j_gene: TRBJ2-7
v_gene: TRBV5-1
d_gene: -
abundance: once
CDR3aa: CASRTGNEQYF
CDR3nt: TGCGCCAGCAGAACAGGGAACGAGCAGTACTTC

j_gene: TRBJ2-7
v_gene: TRBV2
d_gene: -
abundance: few
CDR3aa: CASRDSYEQYF
CDR3nt: TGTGCCAGCCGGGACTCCTACGAGCAGTACTTC

j_gene: TRBJ1-2
v_gene: TRBV5-1
d_gene: TRBD1
abundance: few
CDR3aa: CASSLGQGAGYTF
CDR3nt: TGCGCCAGCAGCCTGGGGCAGGGGGCTGGCTACACCTTC

j_gene: TRBJ2-7
v_gene: TRBV7-2
d_gene: TRBD2
abundance: -
CDR3aa: CASSLGASGSTSPYEQYF
CDR3nt: TGTGCCAGCAGCCTGGGGGCTAGCGGGAGCACATCCCCCTACGAGCAGTACTTC

j_gene: TRBJ1-1
v_gene: TRBV19
d_gene: TRBD1
abundance: -
CDR3aa: CASSSWGTANTEAFF
CDR3nt: TGTGCCAGTAGTAGTTGGGGGACAGCAAACACTGAAGCTTTCTTT

j_gene: TRBJ2-7
v_gene: TRBV4-3
d_gene: -
abundance: -
CDR3aa: CASSQGGASYEQYF
CDR3nt: TGCGCCAGCAGCCAAGGCGGGGCTTCCTACGAGCAGTACTTC

j_gene: TRBJ2-3
v_gene: TRBV9
d_gene: TRBD1
abundance: -
CDR3aa: CASSVGPFLTGGGLTDTQYF
CDR3nt: TGTGCCAGCAGCGTAGGCCCCTTCTTGACAGGGGGCGGCCTCACAGATACGCAGTATTTT

j_gene: TRBJ1-2
v_gene: TRBV2
d_gene: -
abundance: -
CDR3aa: CASSEGNGELYGYTF
CDR3nt: TGTGCCAGCAGTGAAGGGAACGGGGAACTCTATGGCTACACCTTC

j_gene: TRBJ1-2
v_gene: TRBV9
d_gene: -
abundance: few
CDR3aa: CASSAGRANYGYTF
CDR3nt: TGTGCCAGCAGCGCCGGGAGAGCTAACTATGGCTACACCTTC

j_gene: TRBJ2-1
v_gene: TRBV12-5
d_gene: TRBD2
abundance: once
CDR3aa: CASGSGTRYNEQFF
CDR3nt: TGTGCTAGTGGTTCCGGGACTAGGTACAATGAGCAGTTCTTC

j_gene: TRBJ2-3
v_gene: TRBV3-1/TRBV3-2
d_gene: -
abundance: -
CDR3aa: CASSQDRVSGASLSTDTQYF
CDR3nt: TGTGCCAGCAGCCAAGATCGAGTGTCGGGAGCTTCTCTCAGCACAGATACGCAGTATTTT

j_gene: TRBJ2-3
v_gene: TRBV28
d_gene: TRBD2
abundance: -
CDR3aa: CASSVGTSGRVDTQYF
CDR3nt: TGTGCCAGCAGTGTCGGGACTAGCGGGAGAGTAGATACGCAGTATTTT

j_gene: TRBJ2-5
v_gene: TRBV19
d_gene: TRBD1
abundance: -
CDR3aa: CASTAGTEETQYF
CDR3nt: TGTGCCAGTACCGCTGGGACAGAAGAGACCCAGTACTTC

j_gene: TRBJ1-1
v_gene: TRBV19
d_gene: TRBD1
abundance: -
CDR3aa: CASSRTGMNTEAFF
CDR3nt: TGTGCCAGTAGTAGGACAGGAATGAACACTGAAGCTTTCTTT

j_gene: TRBJ1-2
v_gene: TRBV5-1
d_gene: TRBD1
abundance: -
CDR3aa: CASSLAGTGGGYTF
CDR3nt: TGCGCCAGCAGCTTGGCCGGGACAGGAGGTGGCTACACCTTC

j_gene: TRBJ2-5
v_gene: TRBV4-3
d_gene: TRBD2
abundance: -
CDR3aa: CASSQDRTRGGQETQYF
CDR3nt: TGCGCCAGCAGCCAAGATCGGACGCGGGGGGGCCAAGAGACCCAGTACTTC

j_gene: TRBJ2-7
v_gene: TRBV7-9
d_gene: -
abundance: -
CDR3aa: CASSTSRLTDSYEQYF
CDR3nt: TGTGCCAGCAGCACTAGCCGTCTGACAGACTCCTACGAGCAGTACTTC

j_gene: TRBJ1-2
v_gene: TRBV2
d_gene: TRBD1
abundance: -
CDR3aa: CASSESTGGIYGYTF
CDR3nt: TGTGCCAGCAGTGAAAGTACAGGGGGCATCTATGGCTACACCTTC

j_gene: TRBJ2-5
v_gene: TRBV6-2/TRBV6-3
d_gene: TRBD2
abundance: -
CDR3aa: CASSYSLAGVGETQYF
CDR3nt: TGTGCCAGCAGTTACTCCCTAGCGGGAGTCGGGGAGACCCAGTACTTC

j_gene: TRBJ2-7
v_gene: TRBV19
d_gene: TRBD2
abundance: -
CDR3aa: CASSMGTVDGLAGYEQYF
CDR3nt: TGTGCCAGTAGTATGGGGACGGTAGATGGACTAGCGGGTTACGAGCAGTACTTC

j_gene: TRBJ1-2
v_gene: TRBV3-1/TRBV3-2
d_gene: -
abundance: -
CDR3aa: CASSRRDNSDGYTF
CDR3nt: TGTGCCAGCAGCCGCCGGGACAATTCCGATGGCTACACCTTC

j_gene: TRBJ1-2
v_gene: TRBV18
d_gene: TRBD1
abundance: -
CDR3aa: CASSPPRQGPFYGYTF
CDR3nt: TGTGCCAGCTCACCACCTAGACAGGGGCCTTTCTATGGCTACACCTTC

j_gene: TRBJ1-2
v_gene: TRBV7-9
d_gene: -
abundance: -
CDR3aa: CASSSTGMANYGYTF
CDR3nt: TGTGCCAGCAGCTCGACAGGAATGGCTAACTATGGCTACACCTTC

j_gene: TRBJ2-1
v_gene: TRBV5-1
d_gene: TRBD1
abundance: -
CDR3aa: CASSLRDRGYNEQFF
CDR3nt: TGCGCCAGCAGCTTGAGGGACAGGGGATACAATGAGCAGTTCTTC

j_gene: TRBJ1-2
v_gene: TRBV9
d_gene: TRBD1
abundance: -
CDR3aa: CASSVGTGTESGYTF
CDR3nt: TGTGCCAGCAGCGTAGGGACAGGGACCGAATCAGGCTACACCTTC

j_gene: TRBJ2-1
v_gene: TRBV27
d_gene: TRBD1
abundance: -
CDR3aa: CASSPATGSYNEQFF
CDR3nt: TGTGCCAGCAGTCCTGCGACAGGGTCCTACAATGAGCAGTTCTTC

j_gene: TRBJ2-2
v_gene: TRBV3-1/TRBV3-2
d_gene: TRBD1
abundance: -
CDR3aa: CASSSQGTGELFF
CDR3nt: TGTGCCAGCAGCTCACAGGGGACCGGGGAGCTGTTTTTT

j_gene: TRBJ2-1
v_gene: TRBV6-6
d_gene: TRBD2
abundance: -
CDR3aa: CASRLTSGDYNEQFF
CDR3nt: TGTGCCAGCAGGTTAACTAGCGGGGATTACAATGAGCAGTTCTTC